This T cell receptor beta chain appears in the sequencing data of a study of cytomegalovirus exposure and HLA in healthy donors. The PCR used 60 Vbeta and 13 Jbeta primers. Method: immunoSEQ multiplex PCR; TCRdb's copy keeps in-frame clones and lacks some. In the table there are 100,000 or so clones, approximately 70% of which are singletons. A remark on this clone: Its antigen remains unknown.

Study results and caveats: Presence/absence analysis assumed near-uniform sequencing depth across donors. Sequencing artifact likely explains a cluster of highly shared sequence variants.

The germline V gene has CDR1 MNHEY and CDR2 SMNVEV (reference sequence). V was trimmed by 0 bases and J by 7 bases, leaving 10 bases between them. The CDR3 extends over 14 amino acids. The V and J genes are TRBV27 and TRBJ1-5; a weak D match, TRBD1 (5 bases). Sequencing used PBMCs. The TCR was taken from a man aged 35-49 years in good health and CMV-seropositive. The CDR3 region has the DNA TGTGCCAGCAGTTTATCAGGGGCCTGGCAGCCCCAGCATTTT. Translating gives CASSLSGAWQPQHF.